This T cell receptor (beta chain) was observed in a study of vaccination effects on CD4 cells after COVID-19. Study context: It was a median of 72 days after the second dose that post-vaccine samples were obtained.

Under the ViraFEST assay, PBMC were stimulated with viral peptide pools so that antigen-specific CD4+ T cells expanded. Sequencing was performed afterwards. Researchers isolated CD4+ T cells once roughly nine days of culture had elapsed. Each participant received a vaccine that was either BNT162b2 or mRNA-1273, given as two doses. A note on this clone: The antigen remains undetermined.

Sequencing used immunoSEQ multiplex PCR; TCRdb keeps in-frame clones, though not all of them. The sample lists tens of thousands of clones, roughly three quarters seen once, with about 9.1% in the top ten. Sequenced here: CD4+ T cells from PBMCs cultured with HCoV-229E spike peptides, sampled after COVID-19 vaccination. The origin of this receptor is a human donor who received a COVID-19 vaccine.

In DNA, the CDR3 is TGTGCCACCAGCAGAGATCCGGGGCAGGGTCAGCCCCAGCATTTT. Translated: CATSRDPGQGQPQHF. This chain connects TRBV15 to TRBJ1-5; TRBD1 might be the D (5 bases). The germline V gene encodes CDR1 LNHNV and CDR2 YYDKDF (reference sequence). Trimming removed 0 bases at V and 6 bases at J, with 12 bases between. This CDR3 region has 15 residues.